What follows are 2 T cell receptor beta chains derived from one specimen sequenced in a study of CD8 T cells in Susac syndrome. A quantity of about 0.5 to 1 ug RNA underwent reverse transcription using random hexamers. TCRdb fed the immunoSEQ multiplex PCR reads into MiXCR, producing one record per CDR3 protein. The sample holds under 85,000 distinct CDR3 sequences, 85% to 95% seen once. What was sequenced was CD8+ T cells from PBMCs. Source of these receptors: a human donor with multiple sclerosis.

DNA of the CDR3: TGCGCCAGCAGCAAAGACAGCTACAATGAGCAGTTCTTC. Residues: CASSKDSYNEQFF. The gene calls are TRBV5-1 and TRBJ2-1, with D maybe TRBD1 (5 bases). V was pared by 4 bases and J by 3 bases, with 8 bases between. Germline lookup yields CDR1 SGHRS and CDR2 YFSETQ. The CDR3 has 13 amino acids.

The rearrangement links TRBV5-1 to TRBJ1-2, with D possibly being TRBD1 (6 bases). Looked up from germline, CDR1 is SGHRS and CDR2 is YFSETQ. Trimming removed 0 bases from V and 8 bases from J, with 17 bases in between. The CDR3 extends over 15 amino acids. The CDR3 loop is CASSLDPGQASGYTF. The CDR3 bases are TGCGCCAGCAGCTTGGATCCGGGACAAGCCTCCGGCTACACCTTC.